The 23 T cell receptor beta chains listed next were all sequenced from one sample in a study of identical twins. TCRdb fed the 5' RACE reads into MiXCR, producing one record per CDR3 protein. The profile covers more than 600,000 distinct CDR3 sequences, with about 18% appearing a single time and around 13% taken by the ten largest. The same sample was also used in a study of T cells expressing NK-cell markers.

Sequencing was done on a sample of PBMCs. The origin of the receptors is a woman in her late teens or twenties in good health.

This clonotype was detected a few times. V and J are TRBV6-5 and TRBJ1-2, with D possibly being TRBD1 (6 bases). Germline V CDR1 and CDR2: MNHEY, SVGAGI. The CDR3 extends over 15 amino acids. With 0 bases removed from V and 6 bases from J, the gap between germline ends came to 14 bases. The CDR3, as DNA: TGTGCCAGCAGTTACTCGAACCCAGGGGACAATGGCTACACCTTC. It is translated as CASSYSNPGDNGYTF.

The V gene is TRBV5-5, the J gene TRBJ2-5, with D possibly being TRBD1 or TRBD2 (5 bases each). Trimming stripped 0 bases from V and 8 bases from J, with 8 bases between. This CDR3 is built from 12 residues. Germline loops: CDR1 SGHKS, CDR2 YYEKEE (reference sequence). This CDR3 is CASSLDGATQYF. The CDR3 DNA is TGTGCCAGCAGCTTGGACGGGGCCACCCAGTACTTC.

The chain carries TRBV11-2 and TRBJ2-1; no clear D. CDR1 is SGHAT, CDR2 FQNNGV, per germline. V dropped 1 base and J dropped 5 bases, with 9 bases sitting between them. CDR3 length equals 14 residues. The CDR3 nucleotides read TGTGCCAGCAGCTTAGGTAGTCAGAACAATGAGCAGTTCTTC. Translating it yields CASSLGSQNNEQFF.

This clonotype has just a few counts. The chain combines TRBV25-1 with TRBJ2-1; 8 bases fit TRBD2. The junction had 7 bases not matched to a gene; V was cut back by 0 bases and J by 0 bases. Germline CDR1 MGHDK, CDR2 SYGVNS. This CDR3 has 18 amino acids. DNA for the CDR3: TGTGCCAGCAGTGAATATTGGCGGGGGGCAAGCTCCTACAATGAGCAGTTCTTC. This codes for CASSEYWRGASSYNEQFF.

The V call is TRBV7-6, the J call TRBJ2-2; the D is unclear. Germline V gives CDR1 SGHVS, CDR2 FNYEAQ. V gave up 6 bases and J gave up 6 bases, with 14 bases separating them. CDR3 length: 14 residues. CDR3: CASRKVPRAGELFF. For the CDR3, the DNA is TGTGCCAGCAGGAAAGTACCTCGGGCCGGGGAGCTGTTTTTT.

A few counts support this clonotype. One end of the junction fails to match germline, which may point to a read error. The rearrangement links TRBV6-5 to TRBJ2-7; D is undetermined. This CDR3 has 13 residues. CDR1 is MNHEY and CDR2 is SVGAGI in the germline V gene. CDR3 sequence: CASSFSNSYEKYF. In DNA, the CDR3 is TGTGCCAGCAGTTTCTCTAACTCCTACGAGAAGTACTTC.

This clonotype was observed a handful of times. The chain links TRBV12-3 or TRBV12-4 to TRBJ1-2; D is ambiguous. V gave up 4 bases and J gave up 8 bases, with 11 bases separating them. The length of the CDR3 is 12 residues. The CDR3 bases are TGTGCCAGCAGTTCAGGATTGGAGGGCTACACCTTC. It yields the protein CASSSGLEGYTF.

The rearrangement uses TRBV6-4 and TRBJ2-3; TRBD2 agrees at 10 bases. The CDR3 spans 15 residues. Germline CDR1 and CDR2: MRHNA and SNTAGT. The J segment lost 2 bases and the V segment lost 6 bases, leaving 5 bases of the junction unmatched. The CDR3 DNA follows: TGTGCCAGCAGCTCTAGCGGGAGCACCACAGATACGCAGTATTTT. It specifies CASSSSGSTTDTQYF.

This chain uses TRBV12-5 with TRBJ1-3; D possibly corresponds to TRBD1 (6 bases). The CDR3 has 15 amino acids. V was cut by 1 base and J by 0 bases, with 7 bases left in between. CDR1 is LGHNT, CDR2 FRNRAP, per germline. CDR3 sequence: CASGLGTDSGNTIYF. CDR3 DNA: TGTGCTAGTGGTTTGGGGACAGACTCTGGAAACACCATATATTTT.

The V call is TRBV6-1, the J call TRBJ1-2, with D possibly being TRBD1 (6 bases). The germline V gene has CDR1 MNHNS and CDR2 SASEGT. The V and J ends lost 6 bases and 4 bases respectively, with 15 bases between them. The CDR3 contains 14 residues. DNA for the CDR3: TGTGCCAGCAGGAAGGGGGGTCCGGCCTATGGCTACACCTTC. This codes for CASRKGGPAYGYTF.

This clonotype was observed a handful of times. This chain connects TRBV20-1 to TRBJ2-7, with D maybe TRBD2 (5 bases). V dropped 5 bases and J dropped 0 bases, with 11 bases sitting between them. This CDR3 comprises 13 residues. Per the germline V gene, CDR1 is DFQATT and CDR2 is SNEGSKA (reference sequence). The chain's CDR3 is CSAVGLYSYEQYF. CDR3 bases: TGCAGTGCTGTCGGACTCTACTCCTACGAGCAGTACTTC.

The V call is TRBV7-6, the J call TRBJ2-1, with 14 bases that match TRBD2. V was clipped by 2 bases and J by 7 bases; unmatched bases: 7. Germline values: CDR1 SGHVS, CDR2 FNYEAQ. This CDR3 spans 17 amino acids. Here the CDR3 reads CASSLTGLAGALNEQFF. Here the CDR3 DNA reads TGTGCCAGCAGCTTAACGGGACTAGCGGGAGCCTTAAATGAGCAGTTCTTC.

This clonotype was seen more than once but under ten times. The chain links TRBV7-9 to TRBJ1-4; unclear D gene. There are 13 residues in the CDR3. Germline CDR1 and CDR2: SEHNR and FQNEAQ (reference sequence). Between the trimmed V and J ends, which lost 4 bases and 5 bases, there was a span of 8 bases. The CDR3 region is CASSSIVNEKLFF. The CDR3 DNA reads TGTGCCAGCAGCTCGATAGTCAATGAAAAACTGTTTTTT. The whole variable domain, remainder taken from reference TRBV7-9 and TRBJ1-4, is DTGVSQNPRHKITKRGQNVTFRCDPISEHNRLYWYRQTLGQGPEFLTYFQNEAQLEKSRLLSDRFSAERPKGSFSTLEIQRTEQGDSAMYLCASSSIVNEKLFFGSGTQLSVL.

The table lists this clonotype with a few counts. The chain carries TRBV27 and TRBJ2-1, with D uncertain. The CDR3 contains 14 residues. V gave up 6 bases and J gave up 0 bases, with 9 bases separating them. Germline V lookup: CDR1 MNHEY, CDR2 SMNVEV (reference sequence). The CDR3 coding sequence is TGTGCCAGCAGGCCGGTAAGCTCCTACAATGAGCAGTTCTTC. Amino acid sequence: CASRPVSSYNEQFF.

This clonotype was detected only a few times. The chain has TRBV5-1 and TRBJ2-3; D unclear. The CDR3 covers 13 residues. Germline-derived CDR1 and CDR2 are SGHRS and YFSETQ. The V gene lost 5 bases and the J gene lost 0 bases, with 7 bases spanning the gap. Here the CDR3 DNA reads TGCGCCAGCAGACCTCAGAGCACAGATACGCAGTATTTT. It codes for CASRPQSTDTQYF.

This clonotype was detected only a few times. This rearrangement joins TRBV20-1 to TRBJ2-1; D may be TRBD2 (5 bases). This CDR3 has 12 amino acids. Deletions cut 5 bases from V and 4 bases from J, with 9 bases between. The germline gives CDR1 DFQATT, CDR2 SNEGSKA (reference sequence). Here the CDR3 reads CSAGSGYNEQFF. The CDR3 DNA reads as TGCAGTGCTGGGAGCGGATACAATGAGCAGTTCTTC.

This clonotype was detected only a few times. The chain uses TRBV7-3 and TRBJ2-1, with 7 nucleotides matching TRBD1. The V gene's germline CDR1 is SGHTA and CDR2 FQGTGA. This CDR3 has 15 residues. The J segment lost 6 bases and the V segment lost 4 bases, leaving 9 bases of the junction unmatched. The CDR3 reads CASSSSPGQFNEQFF. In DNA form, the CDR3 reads TGTGCCAGCAGCTCCTCACCGGGACAGTTCAATGAGCAGTTCTTC.

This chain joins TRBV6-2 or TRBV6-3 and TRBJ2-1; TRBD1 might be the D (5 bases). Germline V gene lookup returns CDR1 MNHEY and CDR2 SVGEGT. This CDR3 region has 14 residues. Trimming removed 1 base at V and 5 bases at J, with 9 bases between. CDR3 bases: TGTGCCAGCAGTTACTTAGCAGGGCACAATGAGCAGTTCTTC. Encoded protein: CASSYLAGHNEQFF.

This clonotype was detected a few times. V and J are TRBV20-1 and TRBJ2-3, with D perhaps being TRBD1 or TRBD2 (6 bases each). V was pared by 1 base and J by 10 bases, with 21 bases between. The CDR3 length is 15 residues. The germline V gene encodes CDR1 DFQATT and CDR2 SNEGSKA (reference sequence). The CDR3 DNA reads TGCAGTGCTAGAGGAGCCGGCAGGGGCCCGGGGGCGCAGTATTTT. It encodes CSARGAGRGPGAQYF.

The CDR3 is CASSARTEGETQYF. CDR3 bases: TGTGCCAGCAGTGCCCGGACAGAGGGAGAGACCCAGTACTTC. This sequence joins TRBV7-9 and TRBJ2-5; perhaps TRBD1 as D (6 bases). This CDR3 has 14 residues. Trimming cost V 6 bases and J 4 bases, with 15 bases left between them. The germline gives CDR1 SEHNR, CDR2 FQNEAQ (reference sequence). The full variable domain, rest sourced from reference TRBV7-9 and TRBJ2-5, is DTGVSQNPRHKITKRGQNVTFRCDPISEHNRLYWYRQTLGQGPEFLTYFQNEAQLEKSRLLSDRFSAERPKGSFSTLEIQRTEQGDSAMYLCASSARTEGETQYFGPGTRLLVL.

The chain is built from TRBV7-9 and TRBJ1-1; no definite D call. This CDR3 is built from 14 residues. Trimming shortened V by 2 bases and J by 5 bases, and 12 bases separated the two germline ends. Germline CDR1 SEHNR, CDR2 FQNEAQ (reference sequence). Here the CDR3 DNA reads TGTGCCAGCAGCTTAATATTTTCGGGGACTGAAGCTTTCTTT. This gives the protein CASSLIFSGTEAFF.

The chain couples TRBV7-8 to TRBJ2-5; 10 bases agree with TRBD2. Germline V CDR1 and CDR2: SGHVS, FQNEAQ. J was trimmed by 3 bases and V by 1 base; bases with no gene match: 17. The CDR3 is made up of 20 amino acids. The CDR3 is CASSLVTRISSSGGKETQYF. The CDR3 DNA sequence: TGTGCCAGCAGCTTAGTTACCCGCATTTCATCTAGCGGGGGAAAAGAGACCCAGTACTTC.

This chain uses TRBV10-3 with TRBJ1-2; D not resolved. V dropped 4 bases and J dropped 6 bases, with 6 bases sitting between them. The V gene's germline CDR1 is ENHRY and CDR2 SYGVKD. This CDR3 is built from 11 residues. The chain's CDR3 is CAISVGDGYTF. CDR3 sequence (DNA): TGTGCCATCAGTGTTGGGGATGGCTACACCTTC.